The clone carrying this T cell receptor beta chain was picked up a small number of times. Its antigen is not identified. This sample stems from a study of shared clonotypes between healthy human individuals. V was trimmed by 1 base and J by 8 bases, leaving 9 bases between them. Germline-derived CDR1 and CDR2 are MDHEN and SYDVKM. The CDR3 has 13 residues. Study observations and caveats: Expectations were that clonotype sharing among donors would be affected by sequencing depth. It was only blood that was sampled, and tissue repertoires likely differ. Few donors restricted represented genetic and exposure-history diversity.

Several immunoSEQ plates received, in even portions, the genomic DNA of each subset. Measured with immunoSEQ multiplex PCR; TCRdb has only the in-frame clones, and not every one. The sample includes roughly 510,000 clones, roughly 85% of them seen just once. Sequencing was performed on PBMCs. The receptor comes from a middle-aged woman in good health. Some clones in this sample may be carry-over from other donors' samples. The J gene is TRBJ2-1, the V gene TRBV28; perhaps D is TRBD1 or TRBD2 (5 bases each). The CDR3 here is CASSLLWDHEQFF. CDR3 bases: TGTGCCAGCAGTTTATTGTGGGACCATGAGCAGTTCTTC.